One sample yielded the 9 T cell receptor beta chains listed below, sequenced in a study of cytomegalovirus exposure and HLA in healthy donors. Sequencing used immunoSEQ multiplex PCR; TCRdb keeps in-frame clones, though not all of them. The table lists about 280,000 clones, 88% of them singletons. The material sequenced was PBMCs. The receptors come from a woman aged 18-29 years in good health and CMV-seronegative.

The V gene is TRBV5-1, the J gene TRBJ1-1, with D maybe TRBD1 (5 bases). CDR1 is SGHRS and CDR2 is YFSETQ in the germline V gene. The ends were cut back, 4 bases at V and 1 base at J, with 14 bases in the middle. CDR3 length: 15 residues. CDR3 in DNA: TGCGCCAGCAGCCTCCAGTGGGGCGGGAACACTGAAGCTTTCTTT. This sequence encodes CASSLQWGGNTEAFF.

This rearrangement joins TRBV28 to TRBJ2-7, with no clear D. The V gene's germline CDR1 is MDHEN and CDR2 SYDVKM. Between the trimmed V and J ends, which lost 5 bases and 3 bases, there was a span of 8 bases. The CDR3 spans 12 residues. CDR3 nucleotide sequence: TGTGCCAGCAGTCATCCGGGCTACGAGCAGTACTTC. As protein: CASSHPGYEQYF.

V gene TRBV28 combines with J gene TRBJ2-2, with 7 bases that match TRBD2. J lost 4 bases, V lost 4 bases, and 6 bases had no gene match. The CDR3 has 15 amino acids. Germline V gene sequence: CDR1 MDHEN, CDR2 SYDVKM. CDR3 DNA sequence: TGTGCCAGCAGTTCACTGGCGGGAGTCACCGGGGAGCTGTTTTTT. This encodes CASSSLAGVTGELFF.

The chain is built from TRBV15 and TRBJ1-5; 7 positions agree with TRBD1. The CDR3 sequence is 15 residues long. J gave up 3 bases and V 5 bases, and 7 bases lay outside the gene matches. Germline V gene lookup returns CDR1 LNHNV and CDR2 YYDKDF (reference sequence). The CDR3 spells CATSLTGNANQPQHF. DNA for the CDR3: TGTGCCACCAGCTTGACAGGGAATGCCAATCAGCCCCAGCATTTT. Variable domain in full (rest from reference TRBV15 and TRBJ1-5): DAMVIQNPRYQVTQFGKPVTLSCSQTLNHNVMYWYQQKSSQAPKLLFHYYDKDFNNEADTPDNFQSRRPNTSFCFLDIRSPGLGDTAMYLCATSLTGNANQPQHFGDGTRLSIL.

The chain has TRBV28 and TRBJ2-1; D unclear. V dropped 6 bases and J dropped 4 bases, with 7 bases sitting between them. The germline CDR1 and CDR2 sequences are MDHEN and SYDVKM. The length of the CDR3 is 12 residues. The CDR3 nucleotides are TGTGCCAGCAGCCTTACTTACAATGAGCAGTTCTTC. Translation gives CASSLTYNEQFF.

The rearrangement uses TRBV28 and TRBJ2-2, with D possibly being TRBD2 (6 bases). This CDR3 is 15 amino acids long. The V gene lost 6 bases and the J gene lost 0 bases, with 11 bases spanning the gap. Germline V gene sequence: CDR1 MDHEN, CDR2 SYDVKM. In DNA form, the CDR3 reads TGTGCCAGCAGCAGGCCGGGAGCGAACACCGGGGAGCTGTTTTTT. Translation gives CASSRPGANTGELFF.

This chain joins TRBV6-5 and TRBJ2-5, with 7 bases lining up with TRBD2. From germline, CDR1 is MNHEY and CDR2 SVGAGI. The CDR3 extends over 16 amino acids. V shed 2 bases, J shed 4 bases, and the junction held 10 bases outside the gene matches. The CDR3 here is CASSYGGREVPETQYF. The CDR3 DNA follows: TGTGCCAGCAGTTACGGAGGCCGGGAGGTCCCAGAGACCCAGTACTTC.

The chain has TRBV28 and TRBJ2-7, with 8 bases lining up with TRBD1. Unmatched junction bases numbered 5, after V lost 5 bases and J lost 2 bases. In germline, CDR1 is MDHEN, CDR2 SYDVKM. The length of the CDR3 is 14 residues. CDR3 residues: CASSHPDRAYEQYF. The CDR3 nucleotides read TGTGCCAGCAGTCACCCGGACAGGGCCTACGAGCAGTACTTC.

In this sample, this clone turned up a few times. The chain has TRBV28 and TRBJ1-3, with 12 bases aligning to TRBD1. V trimming: 4 bases; J trimming: 1 base; junction bases outside the gene matches: 2. In germline, CDR1 is MDHEN, CDR2 SYDVKM. The CDR3 covers 16 residues. CDR3 protein: CASSSGQGASGNTIYF. For the CDR3, the DNA is TGTGCCAGCAGTTCGGGACAGGGGGCTTCTGGAAACACCATATATTTT.